This TCR beta chain derives from a study of cytomegalovirus exposure and HLA in healthy donors. The PCR used 60 Vbeta and 13 Jbeta primers. Here immunoSEQ multiplex PCR was the method, and the copy in TCRdb shows in-frame clones only, minus some. The sample holds about 190,000 clones, about 80% seen once. The CDR3 spans 15 residues. V was pared by 4 bases and J by 1 base, with 13 bases between. Germline V gene sequence: CDR1 LGHNA, CDR2 YSLEER. General study results and limits: The study recorded over 150 TCR beta chains that were cytomegalovirus-associated.

This clone was observed a few times. What it binds is not known. This receptor was taken from a boy younger than 18 in good health and CMV-seronegative. The chain couples TRBV4-3 to TRBJ1-1; possibly TRBD1 for D (5 bases). Sequenced input: PBMCs. The CDR3 sequence is CASSLRARPNTEAFF. CDR3 nucleotides: TGCGCCAGCAGCCTCAGGGCCCGACCGAACACTGAAGCTTTCTTT.